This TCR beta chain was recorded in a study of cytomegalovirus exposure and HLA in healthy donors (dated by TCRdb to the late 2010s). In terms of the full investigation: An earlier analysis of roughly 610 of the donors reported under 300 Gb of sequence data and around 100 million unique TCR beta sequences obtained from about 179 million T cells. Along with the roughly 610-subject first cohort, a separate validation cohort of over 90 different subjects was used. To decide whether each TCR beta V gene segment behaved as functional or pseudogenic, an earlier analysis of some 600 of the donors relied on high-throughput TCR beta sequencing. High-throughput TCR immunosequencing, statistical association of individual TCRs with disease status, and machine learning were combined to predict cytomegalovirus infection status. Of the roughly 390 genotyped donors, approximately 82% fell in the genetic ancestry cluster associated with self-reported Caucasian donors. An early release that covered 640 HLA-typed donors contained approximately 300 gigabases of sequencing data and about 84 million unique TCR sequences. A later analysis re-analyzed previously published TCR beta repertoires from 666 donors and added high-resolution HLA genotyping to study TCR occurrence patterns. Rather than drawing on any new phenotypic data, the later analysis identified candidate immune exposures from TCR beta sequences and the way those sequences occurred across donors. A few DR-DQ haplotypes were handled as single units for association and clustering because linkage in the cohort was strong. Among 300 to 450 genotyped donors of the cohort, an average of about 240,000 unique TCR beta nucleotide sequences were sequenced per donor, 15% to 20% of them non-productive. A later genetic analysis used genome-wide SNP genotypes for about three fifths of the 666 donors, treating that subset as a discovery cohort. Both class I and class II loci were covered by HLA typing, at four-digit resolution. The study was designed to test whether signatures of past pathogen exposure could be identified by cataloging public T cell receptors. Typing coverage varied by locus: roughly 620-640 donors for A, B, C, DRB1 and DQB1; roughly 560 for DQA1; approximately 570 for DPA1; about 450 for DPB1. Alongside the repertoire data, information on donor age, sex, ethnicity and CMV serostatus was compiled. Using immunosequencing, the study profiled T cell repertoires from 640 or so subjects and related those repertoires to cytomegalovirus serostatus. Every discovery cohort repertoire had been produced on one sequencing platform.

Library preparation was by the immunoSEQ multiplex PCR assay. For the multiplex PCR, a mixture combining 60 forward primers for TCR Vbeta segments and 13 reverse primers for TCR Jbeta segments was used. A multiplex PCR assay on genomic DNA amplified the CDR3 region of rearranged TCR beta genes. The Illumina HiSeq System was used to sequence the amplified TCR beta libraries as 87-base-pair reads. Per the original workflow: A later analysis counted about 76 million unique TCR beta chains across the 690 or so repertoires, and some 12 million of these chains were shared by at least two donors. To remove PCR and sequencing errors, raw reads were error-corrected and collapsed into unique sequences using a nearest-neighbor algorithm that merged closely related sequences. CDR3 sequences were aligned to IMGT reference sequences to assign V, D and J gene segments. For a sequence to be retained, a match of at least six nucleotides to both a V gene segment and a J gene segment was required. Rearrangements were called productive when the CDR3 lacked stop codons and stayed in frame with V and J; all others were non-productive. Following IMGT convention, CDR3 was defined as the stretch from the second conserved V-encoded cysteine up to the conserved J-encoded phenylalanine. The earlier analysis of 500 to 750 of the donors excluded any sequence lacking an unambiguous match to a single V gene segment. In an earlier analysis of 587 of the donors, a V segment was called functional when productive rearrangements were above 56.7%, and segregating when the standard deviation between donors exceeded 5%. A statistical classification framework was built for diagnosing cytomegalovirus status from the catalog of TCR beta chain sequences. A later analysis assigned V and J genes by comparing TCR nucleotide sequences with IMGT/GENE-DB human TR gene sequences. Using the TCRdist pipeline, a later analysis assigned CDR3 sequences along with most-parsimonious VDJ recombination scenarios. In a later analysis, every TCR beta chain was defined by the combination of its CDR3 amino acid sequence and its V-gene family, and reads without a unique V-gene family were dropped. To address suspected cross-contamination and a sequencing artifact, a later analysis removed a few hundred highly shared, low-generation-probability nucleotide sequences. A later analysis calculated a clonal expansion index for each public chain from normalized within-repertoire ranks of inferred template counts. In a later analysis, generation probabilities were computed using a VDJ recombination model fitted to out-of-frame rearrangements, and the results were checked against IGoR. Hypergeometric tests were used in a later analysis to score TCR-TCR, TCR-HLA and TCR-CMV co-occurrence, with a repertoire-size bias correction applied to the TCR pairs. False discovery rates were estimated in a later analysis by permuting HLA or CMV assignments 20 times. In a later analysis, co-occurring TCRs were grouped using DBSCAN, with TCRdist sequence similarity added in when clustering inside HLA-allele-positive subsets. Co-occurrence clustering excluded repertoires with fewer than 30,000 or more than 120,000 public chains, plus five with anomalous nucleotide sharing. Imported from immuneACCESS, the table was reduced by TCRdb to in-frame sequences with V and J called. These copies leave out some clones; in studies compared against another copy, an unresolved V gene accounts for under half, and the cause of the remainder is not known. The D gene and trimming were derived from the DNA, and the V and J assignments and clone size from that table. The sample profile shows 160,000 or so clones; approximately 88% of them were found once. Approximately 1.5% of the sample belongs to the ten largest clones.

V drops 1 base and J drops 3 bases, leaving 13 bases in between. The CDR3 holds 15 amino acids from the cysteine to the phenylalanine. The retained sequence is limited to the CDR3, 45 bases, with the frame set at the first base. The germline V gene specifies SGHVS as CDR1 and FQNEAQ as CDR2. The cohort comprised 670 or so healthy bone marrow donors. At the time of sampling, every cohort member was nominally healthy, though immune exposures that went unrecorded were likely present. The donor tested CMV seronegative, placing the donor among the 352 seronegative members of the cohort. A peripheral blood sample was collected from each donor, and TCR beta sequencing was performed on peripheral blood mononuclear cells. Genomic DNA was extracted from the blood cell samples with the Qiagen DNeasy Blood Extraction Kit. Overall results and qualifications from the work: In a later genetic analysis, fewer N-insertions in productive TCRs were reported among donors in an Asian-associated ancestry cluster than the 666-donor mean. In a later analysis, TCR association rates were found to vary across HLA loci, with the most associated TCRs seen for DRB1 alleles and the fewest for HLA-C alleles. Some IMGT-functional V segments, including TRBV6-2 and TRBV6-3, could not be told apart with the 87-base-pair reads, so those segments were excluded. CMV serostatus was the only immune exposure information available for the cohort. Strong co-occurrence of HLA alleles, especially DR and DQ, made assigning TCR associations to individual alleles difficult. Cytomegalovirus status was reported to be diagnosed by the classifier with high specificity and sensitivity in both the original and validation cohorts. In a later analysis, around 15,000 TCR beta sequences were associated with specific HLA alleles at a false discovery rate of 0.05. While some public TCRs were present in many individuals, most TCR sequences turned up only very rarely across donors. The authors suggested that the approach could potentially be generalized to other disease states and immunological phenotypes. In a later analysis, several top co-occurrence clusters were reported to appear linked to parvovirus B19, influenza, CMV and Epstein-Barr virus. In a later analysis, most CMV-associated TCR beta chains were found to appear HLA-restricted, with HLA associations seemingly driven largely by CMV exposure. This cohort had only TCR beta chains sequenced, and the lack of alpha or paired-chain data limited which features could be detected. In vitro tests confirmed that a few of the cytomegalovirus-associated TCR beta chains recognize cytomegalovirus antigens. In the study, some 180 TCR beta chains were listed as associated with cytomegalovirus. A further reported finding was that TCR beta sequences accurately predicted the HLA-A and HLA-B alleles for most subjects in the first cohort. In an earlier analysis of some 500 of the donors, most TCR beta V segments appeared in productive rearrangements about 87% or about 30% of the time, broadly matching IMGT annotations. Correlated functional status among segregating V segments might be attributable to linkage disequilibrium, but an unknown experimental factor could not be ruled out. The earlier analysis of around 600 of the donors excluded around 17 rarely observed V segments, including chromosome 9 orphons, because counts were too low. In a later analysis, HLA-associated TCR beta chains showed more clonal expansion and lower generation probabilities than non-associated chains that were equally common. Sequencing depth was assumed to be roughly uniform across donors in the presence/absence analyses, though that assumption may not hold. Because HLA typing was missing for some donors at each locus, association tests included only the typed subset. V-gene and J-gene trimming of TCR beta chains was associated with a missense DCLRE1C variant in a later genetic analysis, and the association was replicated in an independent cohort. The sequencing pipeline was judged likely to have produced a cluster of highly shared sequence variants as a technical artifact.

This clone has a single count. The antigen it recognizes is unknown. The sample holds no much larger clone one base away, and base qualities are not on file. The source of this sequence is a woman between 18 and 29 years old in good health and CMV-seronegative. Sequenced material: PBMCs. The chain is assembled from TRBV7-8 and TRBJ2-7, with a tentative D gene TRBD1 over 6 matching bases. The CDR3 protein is CASSLDEGQIYEQYF. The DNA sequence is TGTGCCAGCAGCTTAGATGAAGGACAGATCTACGAGCAGTACTTC.